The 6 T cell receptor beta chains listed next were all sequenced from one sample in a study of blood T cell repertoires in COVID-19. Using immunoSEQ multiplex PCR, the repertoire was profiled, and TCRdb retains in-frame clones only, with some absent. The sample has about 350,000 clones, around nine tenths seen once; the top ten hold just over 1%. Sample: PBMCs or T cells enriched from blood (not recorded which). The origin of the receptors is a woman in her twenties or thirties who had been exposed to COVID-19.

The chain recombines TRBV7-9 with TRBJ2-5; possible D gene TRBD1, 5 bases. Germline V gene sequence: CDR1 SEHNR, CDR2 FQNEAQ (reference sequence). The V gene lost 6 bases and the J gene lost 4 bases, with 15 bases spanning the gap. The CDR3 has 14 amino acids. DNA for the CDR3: TGTGCCAGCAGGCACTCAGGGTTGGGAGAGACCCAGTACTTC. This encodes CASRHSGLGETQYF. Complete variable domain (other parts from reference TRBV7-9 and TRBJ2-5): DTGVSQNPRHKITKRGQNVTFRCDPISEHNRLYWYRQTLGQGPEFLTYFQNEAQLEKSRLLSDRFSAERPKGSFSTLEIQRTEQGDSAMYLCASRHSGLGETQYFGPGTRLLVL.

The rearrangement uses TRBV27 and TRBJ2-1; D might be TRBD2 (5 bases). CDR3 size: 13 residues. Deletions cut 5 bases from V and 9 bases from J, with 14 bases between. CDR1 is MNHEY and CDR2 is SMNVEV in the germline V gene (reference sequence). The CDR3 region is CASSGVGGGEQFF. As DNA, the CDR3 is TGTGCCAGCAGTGGGGTTGGTGGAGGTGAGCAGTTCTTC.

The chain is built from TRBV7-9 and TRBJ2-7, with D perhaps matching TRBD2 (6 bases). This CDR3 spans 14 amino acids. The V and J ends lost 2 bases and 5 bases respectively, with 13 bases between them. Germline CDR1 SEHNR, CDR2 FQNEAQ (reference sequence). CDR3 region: CASSLIGTGDEQYF. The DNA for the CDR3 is TGTGCCAGCAGCTTAATTGGGACGGGGGACGAGCAGTACTTC.

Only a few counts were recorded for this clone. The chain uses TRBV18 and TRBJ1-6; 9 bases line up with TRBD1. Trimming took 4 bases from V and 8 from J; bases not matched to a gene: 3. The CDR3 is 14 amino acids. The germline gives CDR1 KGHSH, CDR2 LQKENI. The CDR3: CASSRDRVDSPLHF. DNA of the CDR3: TGTGCCAGCTCACGGGACAGGGTTGATTCACCCCTCCACTTT.

The CDR3: CASRKDSYNSPLHF. The CDR3 DNA is TGTGCCAGCAGAAAGGACAGCTATAATTCACCCCTCCACTTT. This sequence joins TRBV7-3 and TRBJ1-6; D may be TRBD1 (6 bases). This CDR3 contains 14 residues. Germline-derived CDR1 and CDR2 are SGHTA and FQGTGA. Trimming removed 6 bases at V and 3 bases at J, with 9 bases between.

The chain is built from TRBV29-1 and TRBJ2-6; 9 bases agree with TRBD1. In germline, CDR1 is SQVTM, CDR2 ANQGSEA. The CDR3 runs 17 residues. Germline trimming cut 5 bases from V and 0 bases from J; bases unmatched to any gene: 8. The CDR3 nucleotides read TGCAGCGTTCGGGACAGGGCTCCGATCTCTGGGGCCAACGTCCTGACTTTC. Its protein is CSVRDRAPISGANVLTF.